The 6 T cell receptor beta chains reported below all come from one sample, sequenced in a study of blood T cell repertoires in COVID-19. Profiling relied on immunoSEQ multiplex PCR, and the TCRdb table lists in-frame clones only, not all of them. Among under 200,000 clones listed, around nine tenths were seen once. The sample taken for sequencing was peripheral blood. These receptors were obtained from a man aged 50 or older with acute or convalescent COVID-19.

The table lists this clone with a count of one. The V gene is TRBV18, the J gene TRBJ2-2; 8 nucleotides align to TRBD1. Germline V gene lookup returns CDR1 KGHSH and CDR2 LQKENI. The CDR3 loop spans 15 amino acids. V shed 3 bases and J 0 bases; nucleotides not matched to a gene: 0. For the CDR3, the DNA is TGTGCCAGCTCACCGGGACAGGCGAACACCGGGGAGCTGTTTTTT. As protein: CASSPGQANTGELFF.

This clone has a single count. In the same sample, other DNA sequences code for this CDR3. This chain connects TRBV5-1 to TRBJ2-3, with TRBD2 matching over 13 bases. The CDR3 totals 16 residues. Per germline, CDR1 SGHRS and CDR2 YFSETQ. The junction had 5 bases not matched to a gene; V was cut back by 4 bases and J by 3 bases. The CDR3 sequence: CASSIGTSGNTDTQYF. The DNA for the CDR3 is TGCGCCAGCAGCATCGGGACTAGCGGGAATACAGATACGCAGTATTTT.

The rearrangement uses TRBV7-9 and TRBJ2-1, with 8 bases identical to TRBD2. CDR1 is SEHNR and CDR2 is FQNEAQ in the germline V gene (reference sequence). Unmatched junction bases numbered 11, after V lost 3 bases and J lost 7 bases. This CDR3 contains 16 residues. The CDR3 reads CASSFREGPQENEQFF. CDR3 sequence (DNA): TGTGCCAGCAGCTTTCGGGAGGGACCCCAAGAAAATGAGCAGTTCTTC.

The chain combines TRBV5-6 with TRBJ2-1; TRBD2 agrees at 11 bases. Losses at the gene ends were 4 bases for V and 6 bases for J; bases not matched to a gene: 3. Germline CDR1 reads SGHDT; CDR2 reads YYEEEE. The CDR3 contains 14 residues. The CDR3 here is CASSQGTSGNEQFF. The CDR3 region has the DNA TGTGCCAGCAGCCAGGGGACTAGCGGCAATGAGCAGTTCTTC.

The chain combines TRBV18 with TRBJ2-2, with D maybe TRBD2 (6 bases). Trimming left V 3 bases short and J 7 bases short, with 9 bases between. The CDR3 is made up of 13 amino acids. Germline V lookup: CDR1 KGHSH, CDR2 LQKENI. The CDR3 loop is CASSPGEDGELFF. The CDR3 DNA is TGTGCCAGCTCACCCGGGGAGGACGGGGAGCTGTTTTTT.

The chain links TRBV7-9 to TRBJ2-1, with D perhaps matching TRBD1 (6 bases). V was trimmed by 5 bases and J by 4 bases, leaving 15 bases between them. This CDR3 region has 15 residues. Looked up from germline, CDR1 is SEHNR and CDR2 is FQNEAQ (reference sequence). CDR3 loop: CASSQGQKPYNEQFF. DNA for the CDR3: TGTGCCAGCAGCCAGGGGCAGAAGCCTTACAATGAGCAGTTCTTC.